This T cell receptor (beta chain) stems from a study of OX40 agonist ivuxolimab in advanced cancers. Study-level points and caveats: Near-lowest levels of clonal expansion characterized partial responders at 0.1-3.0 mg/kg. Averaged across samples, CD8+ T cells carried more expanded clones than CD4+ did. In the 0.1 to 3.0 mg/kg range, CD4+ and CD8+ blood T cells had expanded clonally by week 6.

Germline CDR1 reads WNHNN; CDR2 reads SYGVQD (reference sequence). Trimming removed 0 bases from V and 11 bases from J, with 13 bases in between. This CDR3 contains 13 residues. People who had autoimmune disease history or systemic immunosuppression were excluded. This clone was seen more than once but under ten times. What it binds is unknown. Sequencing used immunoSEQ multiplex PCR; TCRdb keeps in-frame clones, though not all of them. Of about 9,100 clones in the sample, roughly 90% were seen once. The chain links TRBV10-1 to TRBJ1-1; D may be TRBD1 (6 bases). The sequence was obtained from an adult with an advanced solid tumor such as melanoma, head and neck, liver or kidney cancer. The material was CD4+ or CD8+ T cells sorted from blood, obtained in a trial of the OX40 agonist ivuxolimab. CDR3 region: CASSESPGGWAFF. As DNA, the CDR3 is TGCGCCAGCAGTGAGTCGCCGGGGGGCTGGGCTTTCTTT.